This T cell receptor beta chain was recorded in a study of identical twins (dated by TCRdb to 2016 to 2017). About the full investigation: The study deep-sequenced TCR alpha and beta repertoires from monozygotic twins, unrelated adults of various ages and cord blood to test whether fetal clonotypes persist. To rule out contamination, replicate twin experiments were performed at different times with different library preparation protocols. Broader findings and caveats from the paper: In monozygotic twins, out-of-frame TCR alpha sharing was systematically underestimated by recombination models, although the models agreed with sharing between unrelated individuals. In beta out-of-frame sequences, excess twin sharing was weaker, because having fewer shared sequences lowered the signal-to-noise ratio. Zero-insertion analyses could be partly confounded by invariant T cells such as MAIT and iNKT, though diverse VJ usage argued against such confounding for most clonotypes. Fewer insertions were carried by abundant cord blood beta clonotypes, a similar but weaker trend appeared in young adult naive repertoires, and no such trend appeared in memory repertoires. Compared with coincidental sharing between unrelated individuals, out-of-frame TCR alpha sequences shared between twins had an excess of sequences with low generation probability. Because the same donors could not be followed over many years, the conclusions relied on cross-sectional statistical analysis.

Libraries came from 5' RACE. Sequencing was carried out with an Illumina HiSeq 2000. A universal primer binding site was introduced by template switching, and a unique molecular identifier was present in the final cDNA, enabling accurate counting of TCR cDNA molecules. Specific primers in the conserved constant-segment region were used to synthesize first-strand cDNA for TCR alpha and beta chains. To control for contamination, every cDNA library was double barcoded, receiving both a SMART-Mk sample barcode and Illumina barcodes. TruSeq adapter sequences and Illumina sample barcodes were added in two successive PCR steps. The TCR alpha and beta cDNA libraries were sequenced on the Illumina HiSeq platform using custom primers. The published analysis was carried out like this. MiGEC was used to process raw reads and extract unique molecular identifiers, and MiXCR was used to find CDR3 positions. Recombination models were inferred per individual with the repgenHMM and IGoR tools using an EM algorithm. Shared clonotype analysis was performed with the tcR package in R, normalizing sharing by the product of cloneset sizes. To study raw recombination free of thymic and clonal selection effects, out-of-frame nonproductive sequences were analyzed. In-frame beta chains were kept once TCRdb had trimmed the public reads at Q25 with fastp and called clones with MiXCR. Duplicate CDR3 protein sequences are folded into a single record with the most common DNA and genes. It is TCRdb's table, rather than the study itself, that gives the V and J calls and clone size. A total of some 570,000 distinct CDR3 sequences appear in this sample, 20% to 25% of them only once. In total, the top ten clones hold approximately 0.49% of the sample.

Ten or more counts support this clonotype. Its antigen target is currently unknown. Base qualities are not recorded, but no much larger clone differs from it by a single base. Only healthy Caucasian donors were included. The twin cohort comprised three pairs of female monozygotic twins, all aged roughly 18 to 30 years. Positive isolation kits from Invitrogen were used to isolate CD4+ and CD8+ T cell populations. Including the terminal cysteine and phenylalanine, the CDR3 comprises 17 residues. CDR3 DNA is the only sequence kept; it has 51 bases, read in frame from the first base. Trimming removed 2 bases from V and 0 bases from J; the gene matches leave 5 bases unexplained. Based on the germline V gene, the CDR1 and CDR2 sequences are SGHRS and YFSETQ. This sample was shared with a second study, whose subject was yellow fever vaccine responses in identical twins. The second study, in turn, reports: According to the authors, the vaccine-induced T cell response in identical twins seemed to be partly convergent and partly specific to each individual. Focusing on identical twins, the study followed the T cell clones that responded to the vaccine, and did so with precision.

This sequence was found in a young woman in good health. Sequencing was carried out using CD4+ T cells sorted from blood. The chain joins TRBV5-1 to TRBJ2-1; 10 bases in between match TRBD2. The DNA is TGCGCCAGCAGCTTTTCGCCTAGCGGGAGCTCCTACAATGAGCAGTTCTTC. Its translation reads: CASSFSPSGSSYNEQFF.